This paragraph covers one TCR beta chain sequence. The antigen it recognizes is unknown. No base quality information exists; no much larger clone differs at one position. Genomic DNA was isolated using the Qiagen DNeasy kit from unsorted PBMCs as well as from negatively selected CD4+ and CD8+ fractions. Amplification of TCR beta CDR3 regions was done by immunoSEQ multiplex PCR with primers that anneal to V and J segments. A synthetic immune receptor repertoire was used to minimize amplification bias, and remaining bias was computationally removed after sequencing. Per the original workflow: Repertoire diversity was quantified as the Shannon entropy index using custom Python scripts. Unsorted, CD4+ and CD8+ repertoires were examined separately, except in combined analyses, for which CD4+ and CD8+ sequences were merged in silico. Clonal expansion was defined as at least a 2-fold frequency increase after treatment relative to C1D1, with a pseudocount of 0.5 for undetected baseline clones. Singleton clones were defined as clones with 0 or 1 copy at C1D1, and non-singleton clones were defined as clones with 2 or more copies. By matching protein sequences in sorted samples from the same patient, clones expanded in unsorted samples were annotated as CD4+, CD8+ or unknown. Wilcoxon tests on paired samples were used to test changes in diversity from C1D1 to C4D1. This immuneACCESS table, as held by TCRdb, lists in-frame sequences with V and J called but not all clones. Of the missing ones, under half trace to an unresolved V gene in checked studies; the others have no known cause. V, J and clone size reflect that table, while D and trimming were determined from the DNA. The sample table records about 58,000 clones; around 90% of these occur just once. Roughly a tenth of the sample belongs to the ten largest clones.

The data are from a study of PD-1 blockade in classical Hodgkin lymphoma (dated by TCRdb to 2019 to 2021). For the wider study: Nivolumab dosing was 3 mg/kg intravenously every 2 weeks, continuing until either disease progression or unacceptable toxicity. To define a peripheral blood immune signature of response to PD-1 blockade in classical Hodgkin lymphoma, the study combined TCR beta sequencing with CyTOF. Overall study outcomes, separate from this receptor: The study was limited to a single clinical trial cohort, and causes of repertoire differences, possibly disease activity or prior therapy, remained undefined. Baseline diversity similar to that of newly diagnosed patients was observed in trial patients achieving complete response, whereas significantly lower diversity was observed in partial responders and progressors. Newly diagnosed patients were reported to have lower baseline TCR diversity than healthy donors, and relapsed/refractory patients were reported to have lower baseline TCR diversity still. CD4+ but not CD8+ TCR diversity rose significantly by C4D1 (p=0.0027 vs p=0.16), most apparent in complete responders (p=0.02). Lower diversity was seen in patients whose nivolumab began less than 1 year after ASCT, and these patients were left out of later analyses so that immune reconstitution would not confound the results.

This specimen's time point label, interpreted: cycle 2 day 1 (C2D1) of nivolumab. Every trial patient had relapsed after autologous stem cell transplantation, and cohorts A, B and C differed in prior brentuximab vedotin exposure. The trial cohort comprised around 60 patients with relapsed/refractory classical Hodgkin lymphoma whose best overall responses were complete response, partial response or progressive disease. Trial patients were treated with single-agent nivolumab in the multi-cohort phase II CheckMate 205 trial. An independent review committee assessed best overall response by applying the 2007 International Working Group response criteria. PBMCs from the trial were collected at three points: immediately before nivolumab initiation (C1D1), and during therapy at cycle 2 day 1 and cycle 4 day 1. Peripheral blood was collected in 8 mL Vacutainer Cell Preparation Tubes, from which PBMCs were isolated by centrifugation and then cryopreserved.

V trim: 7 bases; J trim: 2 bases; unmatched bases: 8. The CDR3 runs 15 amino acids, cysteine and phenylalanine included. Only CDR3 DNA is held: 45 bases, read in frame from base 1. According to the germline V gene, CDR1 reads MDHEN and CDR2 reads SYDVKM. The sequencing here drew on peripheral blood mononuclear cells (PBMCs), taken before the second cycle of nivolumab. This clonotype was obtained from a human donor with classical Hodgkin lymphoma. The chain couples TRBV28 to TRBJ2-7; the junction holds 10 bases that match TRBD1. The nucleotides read TGTGCCAGCACCCTTGGGGACAGGGGCGCCTACGAGCAGTACTTC. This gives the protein CASTLGDRGAYEQYF.